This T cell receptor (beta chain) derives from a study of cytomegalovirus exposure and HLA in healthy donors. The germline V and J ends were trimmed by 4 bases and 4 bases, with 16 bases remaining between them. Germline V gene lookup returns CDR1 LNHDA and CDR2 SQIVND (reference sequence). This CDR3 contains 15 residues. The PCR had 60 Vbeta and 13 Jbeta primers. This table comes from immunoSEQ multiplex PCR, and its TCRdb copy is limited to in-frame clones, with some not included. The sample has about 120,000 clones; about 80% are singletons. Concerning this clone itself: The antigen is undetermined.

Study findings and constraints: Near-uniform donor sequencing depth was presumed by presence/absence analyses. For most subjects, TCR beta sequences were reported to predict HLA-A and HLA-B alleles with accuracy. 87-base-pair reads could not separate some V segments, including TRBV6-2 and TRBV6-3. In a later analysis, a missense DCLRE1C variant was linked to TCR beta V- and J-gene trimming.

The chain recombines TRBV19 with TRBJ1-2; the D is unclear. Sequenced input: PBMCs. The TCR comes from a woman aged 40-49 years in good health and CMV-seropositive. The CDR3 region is CASSTPFGSIYGYTF. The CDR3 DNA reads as TGTGCCAGTAGTACCCCGTTTGGTTCTATCTATGGCTACACCTTC.